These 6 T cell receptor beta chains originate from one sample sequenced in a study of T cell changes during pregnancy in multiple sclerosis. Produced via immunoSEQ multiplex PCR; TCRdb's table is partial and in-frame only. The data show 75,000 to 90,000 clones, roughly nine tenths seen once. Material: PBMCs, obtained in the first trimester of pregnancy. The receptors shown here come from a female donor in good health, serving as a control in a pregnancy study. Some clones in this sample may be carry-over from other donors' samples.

This chain's CDR3 is CASSLATGGSQPQHF. CDR3 sequence (DNA): TGTGCCAGCAGCTTAGCGACAGGGGGCAGTCAGCCCCAGCATTTT. V is TRBV7-2 and J is TRBJ1-5; 10 bases match TRBD1. This CDR3 region has 15 residues. CDR1 and CDR2 (germline): SGHTA, FQGNSA. The trim removed 0 bases at V and 6 bases at J, leaving 2 bases unmatched.

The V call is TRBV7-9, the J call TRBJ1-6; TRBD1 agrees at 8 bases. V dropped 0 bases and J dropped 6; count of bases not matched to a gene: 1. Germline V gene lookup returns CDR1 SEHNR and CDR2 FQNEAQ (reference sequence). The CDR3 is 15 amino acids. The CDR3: CASSLAGQGNSPLHF. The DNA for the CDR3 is TGTGCCAGCAGCTTAGCCGGACAGGGTAATTCACCCCTCCACTTT.

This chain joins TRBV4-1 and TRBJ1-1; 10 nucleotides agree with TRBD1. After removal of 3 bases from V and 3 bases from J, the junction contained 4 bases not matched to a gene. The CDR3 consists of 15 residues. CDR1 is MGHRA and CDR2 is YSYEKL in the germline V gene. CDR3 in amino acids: CASSHPGTGDTEAFF. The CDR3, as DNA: TGCGCCAGCAGCCACCCCGGGACAGGGGACACTGAAGCTTTCTTT.

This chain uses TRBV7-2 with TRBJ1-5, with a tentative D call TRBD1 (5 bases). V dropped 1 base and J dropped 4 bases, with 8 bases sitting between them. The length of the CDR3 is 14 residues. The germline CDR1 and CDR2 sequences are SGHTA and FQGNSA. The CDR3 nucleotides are TGTGCCAGCAGCTTAGAGTCAGGGAATCAGCCCCAGCATTTT. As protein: CASSLESGNQPQHF.

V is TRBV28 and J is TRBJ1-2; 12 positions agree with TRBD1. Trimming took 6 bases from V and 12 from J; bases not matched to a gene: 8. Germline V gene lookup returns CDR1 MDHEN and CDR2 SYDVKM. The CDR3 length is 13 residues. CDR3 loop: CASRPGQGARDTF. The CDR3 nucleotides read TGTGCCAGCAGGCCGGGACAGGGGGCCCGGGACACCTTC.

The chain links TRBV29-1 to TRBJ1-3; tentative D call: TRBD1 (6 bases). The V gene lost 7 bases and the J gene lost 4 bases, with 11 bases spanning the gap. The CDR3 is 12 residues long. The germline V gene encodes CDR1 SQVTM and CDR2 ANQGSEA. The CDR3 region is CSGQVGGNTIYF. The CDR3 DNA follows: TGCAGCGGACAGGTTGGAGGAAACACCATATATTTT.